This TCR beta chain comes out of a study of T cell repertoires in cytomegalovirus infection. The CDR3 is 14 residues long. Germline V CDR1 and CDR2: SEHNR, FQNEAQ (reference sequence). Trimming removed 4 bases from V and 5 bases from J, with 14 bases in between. TCRdb reprocessed the reads via MiXCR and lists one record per CDR3 protein. The table has 300,000 to 400,000 distinct CDR3 sequences, over 7.5% seen once. Material: PBMCs. This chain joins TRBV7-9 and TRBJ1-2, with D tentatively TRBD1 (6 bases). This sequence was found in a human donor in good health (CMV status not recorded). Some clones in this sample may be carry-over from other donors' samples. The CDR3 DNA sequence: TGTGCCAGCAGCTCCCGGCGGGGGGCTTATGGCTACACCTTC. Amino acids: CASSSRRGAYGYTF.